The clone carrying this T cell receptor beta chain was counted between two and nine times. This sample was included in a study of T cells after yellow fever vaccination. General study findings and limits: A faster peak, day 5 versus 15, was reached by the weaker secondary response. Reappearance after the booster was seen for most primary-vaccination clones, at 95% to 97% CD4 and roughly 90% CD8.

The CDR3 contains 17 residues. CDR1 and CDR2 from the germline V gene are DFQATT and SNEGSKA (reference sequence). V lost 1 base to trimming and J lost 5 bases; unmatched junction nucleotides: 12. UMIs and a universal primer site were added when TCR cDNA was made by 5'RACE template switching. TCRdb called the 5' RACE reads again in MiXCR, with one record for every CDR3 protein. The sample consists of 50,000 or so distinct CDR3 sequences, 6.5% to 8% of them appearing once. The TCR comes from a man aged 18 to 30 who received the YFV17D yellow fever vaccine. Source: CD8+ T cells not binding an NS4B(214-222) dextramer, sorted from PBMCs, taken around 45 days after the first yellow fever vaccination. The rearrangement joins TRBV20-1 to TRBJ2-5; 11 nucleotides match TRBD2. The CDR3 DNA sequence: TGCAGTGCTAGAGCGGGTGTAGCGGGGGGGCCTTTGGAGACCCAGTACTTC. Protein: CSARAGVAGGPLETQYF.